This is a list of T cell receptor beta chains from one sample in a study of blood T cell repertoires in COVID-19. Sequencing used immunoSEQ multiplex PCR; TCRdb keeps in-frame clones, though not all of them. The repertoire holds about 230,000 clones, with roughly 81% as singletons. Sequenced sample: peripheral blood. The receptor source for this set is a man in his forties or fifties with acute or convalescent COVID-19. CDR3s include the opening cysteine and the closing phenylalanine or tryptophan. The D gene is left open where the match is weak. Clone size is stated in some rows and not others, as once, few, many or a class when expanded.

v_gene	abundance	j_gene	d_gene	CDR3nt	CDR3aa
TRBV11-2	once	TRBJ2-5	TRBD1	TGTGCCAGCAAGGCCGGGACAGGGGAAGAGACCCAGTACTTC	CASKAGTGEETQYF
TRBV5-8	-	TRBJ1-6	TRBD1	TGTGCCAGCGGATCCGGGACAGGGAGAGGGTCCTATAATTCACCCCTCCACTTT	CASGSGTGRGSYNSPLHF
TRBV6-5	few	TRBJ1-2	-	TGTGCCAGCAGTCGCGCGCTGGAGAGAGGCTACACCTTC	CASSRALERGYTF
TRBV5-6	-	TRBJ1-1	TRBD1	TGTGCCAGCAGCTTGGTGGGACAGGGGGTAGGTCCTGAAGCTTTCTTT	CASSLVGQGVGPEAFF
TRBV18	-	TRBJ1-2	-	TGTGCCAGCTCACTTACACCTAACTATGGCTACACCTTC	CASSLTPNYGYTF
TRBV19	-	TRBJ1-3	TRBD1	TGTGCCAGTAGTATTGGGCGACAGGGGAGGGAAAACACCATATATTTT	CASSIGRQGRENTIYF
TRBV2	-	TRBJ2-7	-	TGTGCCAGCAGCTGGAGTGACCCCAACGAGCAGTACTTC	CASSWSDPNEQYF
TRBV5-1	-	TRBJ2-7	TRBD1	TGCGCCAGCAGCTTGAGGGGACAGAGCTACGAGCAGTACTTC	CASSLRGQSYEQYF
TRBV6-2/TRBV6-3	-	TRBJ2-2	TRBD2	TGTGCCAGCAGTTACGACCTTTTAGGTATGACTAGCCGTTGGACCGGGGAGCTGTTTTTT	CASSYDLLGMTSRWTGELFF
TRBV19	-	TRBJ2-2	TRBD1	TGTGCCAGTAGCTTGGGACAGGGGGTGGTCACCGGGGAGCTGTTTTTT	CASSLGQGVVTGELFF
TRBV30	-	TRBJ1-2	-	TGTGCCTGGAGTGCAAGGGGTGGCTACACCTTC	CAWSARGGYTF
TRBV21-1	-	TRBJ2-5	-	TGTGCCAGCAGCAAAGCGGAGGGGAGGGAGACCCAGTACTTC	CASSKAEGRETQYF
TRBV4-3	-	TRBJ1-1	-	TGCGCCAGCAGCCAAGATGCAACAGCGAACACTGAAGCTTTCTTT	CASSQDATANTEAFF
TRBV7-2	-	TRBJ2-2	-	TGTGCCAGCAGCTTGACGAGGGTGGGCACCGGGGAGCTGTTTTTT	CASSLTRVGTGELFF
TRBV4-2	-	TRBJ1-3	-	TGTGCCAGCAGCCAAGCGGGGGGGCTGGGAAACACCATATATTTT	CASSQAGGLGNTIYF
TRBV5-1	-	TRBJ2-3	TRBD2	TGCGCCAGCAGCCGACGGGGAGGGAACGGAGATACGCAGTATTTT	CASSRRGGNGDTQYF
TRBV6-5	-	TRBJ2-5	TRBD1	TGTGCCAGCACGGACAGGGGGAAGGAGACCCAGTACTTC	CASTDRGKETQYF
TRBV7-2	-	TRBJ1-5	-	TGTGCCAGCAGCTTGAGGGAGGGGCAAAGTCAGCCCCAGCATTTT	CASSLREGQSQPQHF
TRBV10-3	-	TRBJ1-2	-	TGTGCCATCAGTGAGTCTAGCTATGGCTACACCTTC	CAISESSYGYTF
TRBV9	few	TRBJ1-6	-	TGTGCCAGCAGCTACGTCTCCTTCGGTTCACCCCTCCACTTT	CASSYVSFGSPLHF
TRBV27	-	TRBJ1-4	TRBD1	TGTGCCAGCAGTGTCGGGACAGGGTGGGAAAAACTGTTTTTT	CASSVGTGWEKLFF
TRBV6-6	-	TRBJ1-1	-	TGTGCCAGCAGTCCCGTAACCGCTAGACAGTGGATGAGGAACACTGAAGCTTTCTTT	CASSPVTARQWMRNTEAFF
TRBV5-5	-	TRBJ1-1	-	TGTGCCAGCAGCTCCCCAGGTTACACTGAAGCTTTCTTT	CASSSPGYTEAFF
TRBV4-3	few	TRBJ1-6	TRBD1	TGCGCCAGCAGCCAAGGTTCAGGGGGTTTTTTCTATAATTCACCCCTCCACTTT	CASSQGSGGFFYNSPLHF
TRBV11-2	once	TRBJ2-7	TRBD1	TGTGCCAGCAGCTTAGGCCGGGACAGGGGTGGGTACGAGCAGTACTTC	CASSLGRDRGGYEQYF
TRBV6-5	-	TRBJ2-1	TRBD1	TGTGCCAGCAGTTCCGACAGGGGGCAGTACAATGAGCAGTTCTTC	CASSSDRGQYNEQFF
TRBV27	-	TRBJ1-4	TRBD1	TGTGCCAGCGGCAGGGGGGACGAAATTAATGAAAAACTGTTTTTT	CASGRGDEINEKLFF
TRBV10-1	-	TRBJ2-7	-	TGCGCCAGCAGGCGGTCTGGATGGCAGTACTTC	CASRRSGWQYF
TRBV4-1	-	TRBJ2-4	TRBD2	TGCGCCAGCAGCCCAGGAGGCCTAGCGGGGGATGAAAACATTCAGTACTTC	CASSPGGLAGDENIQYF
TRBV7-2	once	TRBJ2-3	TRBD2	TGTGCCAGCAGCGAGGGACTAGCGGGGAGGACAGATACGCAGTATTTT	CASSEGLAGRTDTQYF
TRBV11-2	once	TRBJ1-4	-	TGTGCCAGCAGCTTAGAAACAGGGAGGGTTGGGGAAAAACTGTTTTTT	CASSLETGRVGEKLFF
TRBV28	-	TRBJ2-4	-	TGTGCCAGCACCGGGGGAGGCGGAAAAAACATTCAGTACTTC	CASTGGGGKNIQYF
TRBV5-1	-	TRBJ2-1	-	TGCGCCAGCAGCTTGTGGGACAACAATGAGCAGTTCTTC	CASSLWDNNEQFF
TRBV6-5	once	TRBJ2-7	TRBD1	TGTGCCAGCAGTTACCCTCAGGGGGACTCCTACGAGCAGTACTTC	CASSYPQGDSYEQYF
TRBV6-5	-	TRBJ2-3	-	TGTGCCAGCAGCAGCACGGGGACAGATACGCAGTATTTT	CASSSTGTDTQYF
TRBV9	-	TRBJ2-7	TRBD2	TGTGCCAGCAGCGTAGGGCGGGGGAGCTACGAGCAGTACTTC	CASSVGRGSYEQYF
TRBV11-3	-	TRBJ2-2	-	TGTGCCAGCAGCCCGGGGGGGGAGCTGTTTTTT	CASSPGGELFF
TRBV29-1	-	TRBJ2-3	TRBD1	TGCAGCGGGGCAGGGGGCCATAGAAGCACAGATACGCAGTATTTT	CSGAGGHRSTDTQYF
TRBV4-2	-	TRBJ1-1	-	TGTGCCAGCAGCCAAGGAGTCCAAGGCGGGTCGGCTTTCTTT	CASSQGVQGGSAFF
TRBV6-6	-	TRBJ2-7	TRBD2	TGTGCCAGCAATCAAAGCGGGGGGCGTTACGAGCAGTACTTC	CASNQSGGRYEQYF
TRBV18	-	TRBJ1-2	TRBD1	TGTGCCAGCTCACCGACGGGACAGGAGCTCTATGGCTACACCTTC	CASSPTGQELYGYTF
TRBV7-2	-	TRBJ2-1	TRBD2	TGTGCCAGCAGCTTAGCGGGACTAGCGGGATCCAATGAGCAGTTCTTC	CASSLAGLAGSNEQFF
TRBV6-5	-	TRBJ1-2	-	TGTGCCAGCAGAGGAACAGGACAAGGCTACACCTTC	CASRGTGQGYTF
TRBV7-9	-	TRBJ1-3	-	TGTGCCAGCAGCCGTGACGGGGATTCCTCTGGAAACACCATATATTTT	CASSRDGDSSGNTIYF
TRBV5-1	-	TRBJ2-3	TRBD1	TGCGCCAGCAGCGTGGGACAGATCACAGATACGCAGTATTTT	CASSVGQITDTQYF
TRBV19	-	TRBJ2-7	-	TGTGCCAGTAGTATAGGCGCAGGAAGCGAGCAGTACTTC	CASSIGAGSEQYF
TRBV18	-	TRBJ1-5	-	TGTGCCAGCTCACTCGGACAGAATAGCAATCAGCCCCAGCATTTT	CASSLGQNSNQPQHF
TRBV27	-	TRBJ2-6	-	TGTGCCAGCAGGCATCAAGGAGTCCCTGGGGCCAACGTCCTGACTTTC	CASRHQGVPGANVLTF
TRBV9	-	TRBJ2-5	TRBD2	TGTGCCAGCAGCGTAGATGGGACTAGCGAGACCCAGTACTTC	CASSVDGTSETQYF
TRBV19	-	TRBJ2-6	-	TGTGCCAGTAAATCAGGGCGTGCTACAGGGGCCAACGTCCTGACTTTC	CASKSGRATGANVLTF
TRBV19	-	TRBJ1-4	TRBD1	TGTGCCACCCAGGGGGACAGGGCGTCTGGGGAGGAAAAACTGTTTTTT	CATQGDRASGEEKLFF
TRBV9	once	TRBJ2-3	-	TGTGCCAGCGGAAATGGAGCAGATACGCAGTATTTT	CASGNGADTQYF
TRBV2	-	TRBJ2-6	-	TGTGCCAGCAACCGTCTCGGCAGGCCTTCCTCTGGGGCCAACGTCCTGACTTTC	CASNRLGRPSSGANVLTF
TRBV10-3	once	TRBJ2-7	TRBD1	TGTGCCATCAGTGGGACAGGGACATCGTACGAGCAGTACTTC	CAISGTGTSYEQYF